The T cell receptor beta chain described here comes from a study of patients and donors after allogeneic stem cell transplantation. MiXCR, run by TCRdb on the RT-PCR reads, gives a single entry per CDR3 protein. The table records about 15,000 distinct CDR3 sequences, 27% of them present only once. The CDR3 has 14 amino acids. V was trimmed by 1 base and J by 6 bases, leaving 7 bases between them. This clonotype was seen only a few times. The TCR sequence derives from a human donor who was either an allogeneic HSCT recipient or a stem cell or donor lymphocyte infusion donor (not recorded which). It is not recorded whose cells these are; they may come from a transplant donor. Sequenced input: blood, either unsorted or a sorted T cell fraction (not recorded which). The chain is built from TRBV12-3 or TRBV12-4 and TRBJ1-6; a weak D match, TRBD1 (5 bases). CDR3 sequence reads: CASSLGGFNSPLHF. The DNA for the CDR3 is TGTGCCAGCAGTTTAGGGGGCTTTAATTCACCCCTCCACTTT.